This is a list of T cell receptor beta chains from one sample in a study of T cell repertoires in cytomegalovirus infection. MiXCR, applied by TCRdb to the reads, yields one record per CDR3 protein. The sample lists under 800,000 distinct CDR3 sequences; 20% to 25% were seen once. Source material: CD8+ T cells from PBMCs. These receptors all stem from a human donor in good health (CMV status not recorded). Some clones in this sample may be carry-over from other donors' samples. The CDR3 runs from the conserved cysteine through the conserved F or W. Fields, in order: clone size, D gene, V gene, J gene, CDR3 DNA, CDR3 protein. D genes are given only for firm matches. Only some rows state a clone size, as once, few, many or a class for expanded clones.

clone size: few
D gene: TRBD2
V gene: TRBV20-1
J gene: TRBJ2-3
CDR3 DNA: TGCAGTGCTAGAGACGGACGCTTAGCGGGGGCGACAGATACGCAGTATTTT
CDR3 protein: CSARDGRLAGATDTQYF

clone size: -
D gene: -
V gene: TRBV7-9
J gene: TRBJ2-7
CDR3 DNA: TGTGCCGGCAGCTTCGAGTACTACGAGCAGTACTTC
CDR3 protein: CAGSFEYYEQYF

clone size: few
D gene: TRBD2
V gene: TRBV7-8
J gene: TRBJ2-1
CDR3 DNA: TGTGCCAGCAGCGGCGGGGGGGACGCCTACAATGAGCAGTTCTTC
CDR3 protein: CASSGGGDAYNEQFF

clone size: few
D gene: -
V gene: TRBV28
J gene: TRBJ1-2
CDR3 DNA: TGTGCCAGCAGTTTCCAGGGGCTCTATGGCTACACCTTC
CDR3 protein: CASSFQGLYGYTF

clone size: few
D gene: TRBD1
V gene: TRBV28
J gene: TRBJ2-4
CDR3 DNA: TGTGCCAGCAGTCCAACCGACAGGGCAAAAAACATTCAGTACTTC
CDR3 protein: CASSPTDRAKNIQYF

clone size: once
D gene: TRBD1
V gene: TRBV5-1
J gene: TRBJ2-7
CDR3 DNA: TGCGCCAGCAGCTTGGGACAGGGAATGGGTGAGCAGTACTTC
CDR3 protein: CASSLGQGMGEQYF

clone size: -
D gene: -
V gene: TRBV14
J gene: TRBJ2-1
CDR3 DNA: TGTGCCAGCAGCCAGATAGACGGTTACTCCTACAATGAGCAGTTCTTC
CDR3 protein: CASSQIDGYSYNEQFF

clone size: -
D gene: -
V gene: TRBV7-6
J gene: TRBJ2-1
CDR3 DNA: TGTGCCAGCAGCCCCGGCGTAGGAACGGATGAGCAGTTCTTC
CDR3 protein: CASSPGVGTDEQFF

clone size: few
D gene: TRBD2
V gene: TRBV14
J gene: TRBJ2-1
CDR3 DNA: TGTGCCAGCAGCCAAGAGTCCCTTTTAGCGGGGCGAAACAATGAGCAGTTCTTC
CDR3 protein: CASSQESLLAGRNNEQFF

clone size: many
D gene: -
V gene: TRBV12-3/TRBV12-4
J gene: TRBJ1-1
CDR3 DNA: TGTGCCAGCAGCCCCGGTATGAGGACTGAAGCTTTCTTT
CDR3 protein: CASSPGMRTEAFF

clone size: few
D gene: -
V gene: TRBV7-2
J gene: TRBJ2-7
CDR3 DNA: TGTGCCAGCAGCTTAGTGCGCGAGCAGTACTTC
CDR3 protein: CASSLVREQYF

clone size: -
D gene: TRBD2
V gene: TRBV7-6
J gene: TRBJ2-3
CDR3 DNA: TGTGCCAGCAGCTGGAGGGGACTAGCGGGCCATACAGATACGCAGTATTTT
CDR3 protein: CASSWRGLAGHTDTQYF

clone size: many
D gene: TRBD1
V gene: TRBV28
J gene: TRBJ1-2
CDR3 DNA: TGTGCCAGCAGTACGACAGGGGGCTATGGCTACACCTTC
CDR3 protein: CASSTTGGYGYTF

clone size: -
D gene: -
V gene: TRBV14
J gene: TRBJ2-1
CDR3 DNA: TGTGCCACCCGCCCCCCCCCGTCGGCCTACAATGAGCAGTTCTTC
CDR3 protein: CATRPPPSAYNEQFF

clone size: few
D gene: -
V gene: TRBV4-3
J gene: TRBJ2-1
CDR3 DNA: TGCGCCAGCAGCTATTCGGGACTCGACTCCTACAATGAGCAGTTCTTC
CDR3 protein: CASSYSGLDSYNEQFF

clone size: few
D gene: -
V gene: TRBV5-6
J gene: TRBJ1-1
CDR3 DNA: TGTGCCAGCAGCCCTTCGGCGGGCACTGAAGCTTTCTTT
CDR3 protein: CASSPSAGTEAFF

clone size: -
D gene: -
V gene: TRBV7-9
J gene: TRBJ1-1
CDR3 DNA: TGTGTCAGCAGCTCCCGAATCATGAACACTGAAGCTTTCTTT
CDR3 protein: CVSSSRIMNTEAFF

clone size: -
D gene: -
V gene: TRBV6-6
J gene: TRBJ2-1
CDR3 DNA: TGTGCCAGCAGTGCCGCCGCTGGGCAGTTCTTC
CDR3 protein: CASSAAAGQFF

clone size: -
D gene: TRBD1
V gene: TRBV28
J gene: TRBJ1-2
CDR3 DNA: TGTGCCAGCAGTATAAGCTTACAGGGGGCGCCCGGCTACACCTTC
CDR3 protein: CASSISLQGAPGYTF

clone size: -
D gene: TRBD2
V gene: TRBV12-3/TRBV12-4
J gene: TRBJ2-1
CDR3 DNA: TGTGCCAGCAGTGGACTAGCGGGGGGGCCTCAAAATGAGCAGTTCTTC
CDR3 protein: CASSGLAGGPQNEQFF

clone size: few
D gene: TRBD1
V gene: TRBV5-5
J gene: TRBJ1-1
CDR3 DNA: TGTGCCAGCAGCTTGGTATATACAGGGGCGGGTACTGAAGCTTTCTTT
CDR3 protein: CASSLVYTGAGTEAFF

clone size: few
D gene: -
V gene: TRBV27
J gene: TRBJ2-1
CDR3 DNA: TGTGCCAGCAGTTTAAGGGGCAGGGTGGATGAGCAGTTCTTC
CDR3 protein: CASSLRGRVDEQFF

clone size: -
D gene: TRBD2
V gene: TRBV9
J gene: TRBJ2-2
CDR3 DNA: TGTGCCAGCAGCCCAAGGGCTAGACTAGCGGGGGGCACCGGGGAGCTGTTTTTT
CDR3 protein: CASSPRARLAGGTGELFF

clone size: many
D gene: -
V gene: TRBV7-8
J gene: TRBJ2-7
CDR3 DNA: TGTGCCAGCAGCTTAAATTTTGGCAGCTCCTACGAGCAGTACTTC
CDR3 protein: CASSLNFGSSYEQYF

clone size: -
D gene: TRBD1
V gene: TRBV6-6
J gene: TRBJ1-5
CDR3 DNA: TGTGCCAGCAGTTACTCCCAGACAGGGGGTCATCAGCCCCAGCATTTT
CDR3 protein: CASSYSQTGGHQPQHF

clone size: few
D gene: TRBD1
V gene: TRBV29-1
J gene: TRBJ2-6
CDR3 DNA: TGCAGCGTTGAAGATAACCGGGACAGGGGCCACGTCTCTGGGGCCAACGTCCTGACTTTC
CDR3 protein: CSVEDNRDRGHVSGANVLTF

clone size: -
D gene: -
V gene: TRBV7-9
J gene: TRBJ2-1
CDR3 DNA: TGTGCCAGCAGAATAGCGTTCGATGAGCAGTTCTTC
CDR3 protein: CASRIAFDEQFF

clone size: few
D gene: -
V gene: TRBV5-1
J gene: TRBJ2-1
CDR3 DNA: TGCGCCAGCAGCCCCGGGACAGCGGGGGCTACCTCGAGCTCCTACAATGAGCAGTTCTTC
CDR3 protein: CASSPGTAGATSSSYNEQFF

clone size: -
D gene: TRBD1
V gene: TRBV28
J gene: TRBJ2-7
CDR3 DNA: TGTGCCAGCAGTCCCCGGACAGGGTATCCCTACGAGCAGTACTTC
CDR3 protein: CASSPRTGYPYEQYF

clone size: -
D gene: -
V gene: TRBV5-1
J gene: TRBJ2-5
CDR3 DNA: TGCGCCAGCAGCTTGAGATCGGGGCTTGGGCAAGAGACCCAGTACTTC
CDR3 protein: CASSLRSGLGQETQYF

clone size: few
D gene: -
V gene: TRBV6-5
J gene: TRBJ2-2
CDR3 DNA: TGTGCCAGCAGTGTAGGGGTCGGGGAGCTGTTTTTT
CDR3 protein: CASSVGVGELFF

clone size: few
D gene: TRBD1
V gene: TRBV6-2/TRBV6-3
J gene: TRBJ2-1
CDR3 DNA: TGTGCCAGCAGTTACGAGATCGGGACAGGGGCATACAATGAGCAGTTCTTC
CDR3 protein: CASSYEIGTGAYNEQFF

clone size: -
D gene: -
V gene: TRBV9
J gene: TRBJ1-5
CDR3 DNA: TGTGCCAGCAGCCCTGGAGGACAGCAAGGGCCCCAGCATTTT
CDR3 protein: CASSPGGQQGPQHF

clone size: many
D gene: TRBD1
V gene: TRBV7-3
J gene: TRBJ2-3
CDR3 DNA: TGTGCCAGCAGCTCCCCGTCGACAGGGACTACGCAGTATTTT
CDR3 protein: CASSSPSTGTTQYF

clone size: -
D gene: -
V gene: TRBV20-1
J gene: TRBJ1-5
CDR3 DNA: TGCAGTGCTAGTTATGGGAAGGAGCCCCAGCATTTT
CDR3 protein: CSASYGKEPQHF

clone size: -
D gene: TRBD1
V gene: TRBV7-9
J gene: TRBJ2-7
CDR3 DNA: TGTGGCAGCAGCATCGAGGAGGACAGGGTCTACGAGCAGTACTTC
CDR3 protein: CGSSIEEDRVYEQYF

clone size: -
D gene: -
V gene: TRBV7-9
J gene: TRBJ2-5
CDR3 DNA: TGTGCCAGCGGCGTCTTTCAAGAGACCCAGTACTTC
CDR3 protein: CASGVFQETQYF

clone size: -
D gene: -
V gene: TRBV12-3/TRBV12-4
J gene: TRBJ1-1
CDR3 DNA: TGTGCCAGCAGTTTAGAGGTGGTCAGAGCGAACACTGAAGCTTTCTTT
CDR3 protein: CASSLEVVRANTEAFF

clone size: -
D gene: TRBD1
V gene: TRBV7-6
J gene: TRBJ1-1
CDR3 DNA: TGTGCCAGCAGCTGTTCAGGGGGGACTGAAGCTTTCTTT
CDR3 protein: CASSCSGGTEAFF

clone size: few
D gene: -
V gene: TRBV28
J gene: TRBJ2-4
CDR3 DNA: TGTGCCGCAACGGAGGGGGACCTAGCCAAAAACATTCAGTACTTC
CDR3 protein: CAATEGDLAKNIQYF

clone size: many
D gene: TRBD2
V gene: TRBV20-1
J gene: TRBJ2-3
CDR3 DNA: TGCAGTGCTAGCGGGGGGGCCCCAGATACGCAGTATTTT
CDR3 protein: CSASGGAPDTQYF

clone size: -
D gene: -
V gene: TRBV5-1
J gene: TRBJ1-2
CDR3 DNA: TGCGCCAGCAGCTTGGTGGGCAGTTCTAACTATGGCTACACCTTC
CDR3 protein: CASSLVGSSNYGYTF

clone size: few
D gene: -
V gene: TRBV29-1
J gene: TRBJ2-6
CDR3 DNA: TGCAGCGTTGAGTCTGGGGGCCCCATCTCTGGGGCCAACGTCCTGACTTTC
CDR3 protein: CSVESGGPISGANVLTF

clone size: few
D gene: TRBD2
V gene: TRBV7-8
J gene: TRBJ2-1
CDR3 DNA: TGTGCCAGCAGCTCCCCAGGGACTAGCGGGGGACGCTCCTACAATGAGCAGTTCTTC
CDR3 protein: CASSSPGTSGGRSYNEQFF

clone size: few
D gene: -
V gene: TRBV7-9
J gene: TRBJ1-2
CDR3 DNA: TGTGCCAGCACCCTGACAGCTAACTATGGCTACACCTTC
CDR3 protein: CASTLTANYGYTF

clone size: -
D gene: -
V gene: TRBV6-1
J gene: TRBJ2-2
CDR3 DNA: TGTGCCAGCAGTGAGTCCCGGGACCGAGACACCGGGGAGCTGTTTTTT
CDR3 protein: CASSESRDRDTGELFF

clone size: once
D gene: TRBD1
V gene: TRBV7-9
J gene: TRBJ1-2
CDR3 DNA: TGTGCCAGCAGCTTAGCCGGGACAGGCAACTATGGCTACACCTTC
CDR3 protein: CASSLAGTGNYGYTF

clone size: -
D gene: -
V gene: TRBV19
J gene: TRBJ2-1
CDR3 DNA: TGTGCCAGTACTGGTCGGCCCCTCACCTACAATGAGCAGTTCTTC
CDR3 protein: CASTGRPLTYNEQFF